This T cell receptor (beta chain) stems from a study of blood T cell repertoires in COVID-19. Across the whole study: The analysed material was cDNA or gDNA that came from T cells, B-cell-depleted T cells, or PBMCs.

This clone has a handful of counts. Some clones are missing from TCRdb's copy, which holds only in-frame ones; the method was immunoSEQ multiplex PCR. This sample carries over 200,000 clones, 80% to 90% of them seen once, and the ten largest clones take 3% to 4%. The V gene lost 7 bases and the J gene lost 7 bases, with 16 bases spanning the gap. In germline, CDR1 is ENHRY, CDR2 SYGVKD. This CDR3 is built from 13 residues. Everyone who took part was roughly 18 to 90 years old, and they came from 24 US areas. Participants had their cohort set by participant-reported clinical history. The rearrangement joins TRBV10-3 to TRBJ1-2; possibly TRBD1 for D (5 bases). This TCR was recovered from a woman in her 30s who had been exposed to COVID-19. Input material: PBMCs or T cells enriched from blood (not recorded which). The CDR3 spells CAIKGREGGGYTF. The CDR3 coding sequence is TGTGCCATCAAAGGCAGGGAGGGAGGTGGCTACACCTTC.